The T cell receptor beta chain under discussion was sequenced for a study of regulatory T cells in long-lasting Graves disease. Documented time point: newly diagnosed GD, antithyroid drugs for less than 3 months. Researchers made the TCR library from RNA that was extracted from PBMCs. CDR1 is SGHRS, CDR2 YFSETQ, per germline. Trimming removed 4 bases from V and 4 bases from J; junction bases left unmatched: 10. The length of the CDR3 is 16 residues. This clonotype was seen ten or more times. Both iRepertoire HTBI primers and Arm-PCR of CDR3 regions were used to build the TCR beta libraries. In TCRdb, the multiplex PCR reads were re-called with MiXCR into one record per CDR3 protein. The sample carries about 380,000 distinct CDR3 sequences, around 15% recorded once.

The sample was peripheral blood mononuclear cells (PBMCs), taken at new diagnosis, from a patient treated with antithyroid drugs. The chain couples TRBV5-1 to TRBJ2-2; TRBD2 matches 7 bases. The sequence was obtained from a female donor with Graves disease. For the CDR3, the DNA is TGCGCCAGCAGCGAAATAAGGGCTAGCGGCACCGGGGAGCTGTTTTTT. It is translated as CASSEIRASGTGELFF.